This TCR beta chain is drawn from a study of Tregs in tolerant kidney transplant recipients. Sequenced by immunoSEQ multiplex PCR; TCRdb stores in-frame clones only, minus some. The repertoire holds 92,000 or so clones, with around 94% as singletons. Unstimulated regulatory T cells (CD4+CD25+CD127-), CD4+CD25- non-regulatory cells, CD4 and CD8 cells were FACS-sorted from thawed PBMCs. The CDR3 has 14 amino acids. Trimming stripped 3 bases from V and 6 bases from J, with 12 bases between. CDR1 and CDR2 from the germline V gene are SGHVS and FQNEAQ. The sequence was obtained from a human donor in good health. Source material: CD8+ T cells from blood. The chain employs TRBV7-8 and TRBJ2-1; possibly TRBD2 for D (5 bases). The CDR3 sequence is CASSFTSWGNEQFF. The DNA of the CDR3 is TGTGCCAGCAGCTTTACTAGTTGGGGCAATGAGCAGTTCTTC.